A single sample is the source of the 3 T cell receptor beta chains below, sequenced in a study of shared clonotypes between healthy human individuals. TCRdb's copy holds only in-frame clones and misses some; the assay was immunoSEQ multiplex PCR. The table lists about 1.5 million clones, around 97% of them singletons. Sequencing used naive CD4+ T cells sorted from blood. The subset is: CD45RA+ positively selected. These receptor sequences come from a man aged 25-45 years in good health.

The genes are TRBV5-6 and TRBJ2-5, with D possibly TRBD2 on 6 matching bases. The germline V and J ends were trimmed by 3 bases and 1 base, with 13 bases remaining between them. This CDR3 region has 15 residues. Germline V gene lookup returns CDR1 SGHDT and CDR2 YYEEEE. The CDR3 DNA reads as TGTGCCAGCAGCTCGACGCGGGACTTCCAAGAGACCCAGTACTTC. Its translation is CASSSTRDFQETQYF.

The chain has TRBV27 and TRBJ2-1, with TRBD2 matching over 7 bases. There are 14 residues in the CDR3. The germline gives CDR1 MNHEY, CDR2 SMNVEV (reference sequence). Losses at the gene ends were 0 bases for V and 14 bases for J; bases not matched to a gene: 10. The CDR3 region is CASSLSVGRLAKFF. The DNA of the CDR3 is TGTGCCAGCAGTTTATCAGTCGGACGACTAGCCAAGTTCTTC.

This chain joins TRBV10-2 and TRBJ1-2; D gene ambiguous. Trimming removed 3 bases at V and 0 bases at J, with 5 bases between. There are 13 residues in the CDR3. Germline V lookup: CDR1 WSHSY, CDR2 SAAADI. The CDR3 nucleotides read TGCGCCAGCAGTGATGGGCCTAACTATGGCTACACCTTC. This sequence encodes CASSDGPNYGYTF.